Listed here are 10 T cell receptor beta chains from one sample, sequenced in a study of shared clonotypes between healthy human individuals. Clones were read by immunoSEQ multiplex PCR, and TCRdb kept only the in-frame ones, dropping some. The sample comprises hundreds of thousands of clones, roughly 72% of which are singletons, and around 1.8% rests with the top ten. Source material: memory CD4+ T cells sorted from blood. Described subset: CD45RA-negative fraction. Receptors originate from a woman in her twenties or thirties in good health.

CDR3 sequence: CASSQVAGGKLAKNIQYF. In DNA, the CDR3 is TGCGCCAGCAGCCAAGTAGCGGGAGGTAAACTAGCCAAAAACATTCAGTACTTC. The chain has TRBV4-1 and TRBJ2-4; 10 nucleotides match TRBD2. Germline CDR1 and CDR2: MGHRA and YSYEKL. V dropped 1 base and J dropped 0; count of bases not matched to a gene: 6. This CDR3 region has 18 residues.

V usage is TRBV20-1 and J usage is TRBJ2-7; D is unresolved. CDR1 and CDR2 (germline): DFQATT, SNEGSKA (reference sequence). CDR3 size: 11 residues. V dropped 3 bases and J dropped 7 bases, with 10 bases sitting between them. In nucleotides, the CDR3 is TGCAGTGCTAGTATCCTTAGGGAGCAGTACTTC. Its protein product is CSASILREQYF.

The chain is built from TRBV11-2 and TRBJ2-3; D is ambiguous. V gave up 4 bases and J gave up 0 bases, with 8 bases separating them. Per the germline V gene, CDR1 is SGHAT and CDR2 is FQNNGV. The CDR3 runs 14 residues. CDR3 nucleotides: TGTGCCAGCAGCTCCGAGTGGAGCACAGATACGCAGTATTTT. It is translated as CASSSEWSTDTQYF.

The chain recombines TRBV7-6 with TRBJ2-5; D is undetermined. The CDR3 loop spans 14 amino acids. The ends were cut back, 1 base at V and 2 bases at J, with 8 bases in the middle. Germline CDR1 and CDR2: SGHVS and FNYEAQ. The CDR3 protein is CASSLGRDQETQYF. The CDR3 DNA sequence: TGTGCCAGCAGCTTAGGAAGGGATCAAGAGACCCAGTACTTC.

This rearrangement joins TRBV2 to TRBJ2-7, with 8 bases aligning to TRBD2. The CDR3 has 14 amino acids. The V gene's germline CDR1 is SNHLY and CDR2 FYNNEI. Unmatched junction bases numbered 7, after V lost 6 bases and J lost 3 bases. This chain's CDR3 is CASRLGAGGYEQYF. CDR3 nucleotides: TGTGCCAGCAGGTTGGGGGCGGGAGGCTACGAGCAGTACTTC. The full variable domain, rest sourced from reference TRBV2 and TRBJ2-7, is EPEVTQTPSHQVTQMGQEVILRCVPISNHLYFYWYRQILGQKVEFLVSFYNNEISEKSEIFDDQFSVERPDGSNFTLKIRSTKLEDSAMYFCASRLGAGGYEQYFGPGTRLTVT.

The CDR3 sequence is CAQKARVSEAFF. The CDR3 DNA sequence: TGTGCCCAGAAAGCAAGGGTTAGTGAAGCTTTCTTT. The chain joins TRBV30 to TRBJ1-1; no clear D. The CDR3 is 12 residues long. The V gene lost 8 bases and the J gene lost 7 bases, with 17 bases spanning the gap. The V gene's germline CDR1 is GTSNPN and CDR2 SVGIG (reference sequence).

V is TRBV18 and J is TRBJ2-7; 12 nucleotides line up with TRBD1. Germline CDR1 is KGHSH and CDR2 is LQKENI. There are 16 residues in the CDR3. J was trimmed by 6 bases and V by 3 bases; bases with no gene match: 9. CDR3 residues: CASSPRSRDRGPEQYF. CDR3 coding DNA: TGTGCCAGCTCACCTAGATCCCGGGACAGGGGGCCCGAGCAGTACTTC.

A note on this clone: The sample has other DNA sequences that encode this CDR3 too. This rearrangement joins TRBV5-6 to TRBJ1-1; a weak D match, TRBD1 (5 bases). CDR1 SGHDT and CDR2 YYEEEE come from the germline V gene. V dropped 0 bases and J dropped 5 bases, with 8 bases sitting between them. The CDR3 is 13 residues long. CDR3 amino acids: CASSLVRGTEAFF. For the CDR3, the DNA is TGTGCCAGCAGCTTGGTTAGGGGAACTGAAGCTTTCTTT.

CDR3 DNA: TGCGCCAGCAGTGAGTCGGCAGAGGGAAACACCATATATTTT. Translating it yields CASSESAEGNTIYF. The rearrangement links TRBV10-2 to TRBJ1-3; no firm D call. The CDR3 extends over 14 amino acids. The V gene lost 0 bases and the J gene lost 4 bases, with 7 bases spanning the gap. In germline, CDR1 is WSHSY, CDR2 SAAADI.

About this clone itself: Other DNA sequences in the same sample also yield this CDR3. The CDR3 reads CASSIGTANTGELFF. The CDR3, as DNA: TGTGCCAGTAGTATCGGGACGGCGAACACCGGGGAGCTGTTTTTT. V usage is TRBV19 and J usage is TRBJ2-2; D might be TRBD1 or TRBD2, each matching 5 bases. Trimming stripped 3 bases from V and 0 bases from J, with 8 bases between. Per germline, CDR1 LNHDA and CDR2 SQIVND (reference sequence). This CDR3 region has 15 residues.